Listed below are T cell receptor beta chains from one sample, sequenced in a study of blood T cell repertoires in COVID-19. Clones were read by immunoSEQ multiplex PCR, and TCRdb kept only the in-frame ones, dropping some. The data show roughly 200,000 clones, 70% to 90% seen once. The sequencing input was peripheral blood. The receptors here all came from a woman under 30 who had recovered from COVID-19. CDR3s include the opening cysteine and the closing phenylalanine or tryptophan. The D gene is left open where the match is weak. Not every row has a clone size; where given, it reads once, few, many or a size class.

J: TRBJ2-1; V: TRBV12-3/TRBV12-4; size: NA; D: NA; DNA: TGTGCCAGCAGTTTTGTCCTATACAATGAGCAGTTCTTC; CDR3: CASSFVLYNEQFF
J: TRBJ2-5; V: TRBV29-1; size: NA; D: NA; DNA: TGCAGCGCAGCCCCGACAGCGTACCAAGAGACCCAGTACTTC; CDR3: CSAAPTAYQETQYF
J: TRBJ1-4; V: TRBV5-4; size: NA; D: NA; DNA: TGTGCCAGCAGCCTACTCTTACAGGGAGCAAATGAAAAACTGTTTTTT; CDR3: CASSLLLQGANEKLFF
J: TRBJ2-5; V: TRBV7-2; size: NA; D: TRBD2; DNA: TGTGCCAGCAGCTCCAGGAAACTAGCGGGCGGCCAAGAGACCCAGTACTTC; CDR3: CASSSRKLAGGQETQYF
J: TRBJ2-1; V: TRBV27; size: NA; D: NA; DNA: TGTGCCAGCAGTTTCAAATATCCGGTACCTTCTCCGGGCAATGAGCAGTTCTTC; CDR3: CASSFKYPVPSPGNEQFF
J: TRBJ1-4; V: TRBV4-1; size: NA; D: NA; DNA: TGCGCCAGCAGCCAAGGACTTTCGACGGGGATTAATGAAAAACTGTTTTTT; CDR3: CASSQGLSTGINEKLFF
J: TRBJ1-2; V: TRBV3-1/TRBV3-2; size: NA; D: NA; DNA: TGTGCCAGCAGCCAAGGGCTCGGCTACACCTTC; CDR3: CASSQGLGYTF
J: TRBJ2-1; V: TRBV19; size: NA; D: TRBD2; DNA: TGTGCCAGTAGAACGACTAGCGGCCCTTGGGAGCAGTTCTTC; CDR3: CASRTTSGPWEQFF
J: TRBJ2-1; V: TRBV7-6; size: once; D: TRBD1; DNA: TGTGCCAGCAGCTTAAACGTCCGACAGGGGTCCAATGAGCAGTTCTTC; CDR3: CASSLNVRQGSNEQFF
J: TRBJ2-1; V: TRBV19; size: NA; D: NA; DNA: TGTGCCAGTAGTATAACCAACTCCTATTCTCGCAATGAGCAGTTCTTC; CDR3: CASSITNSYSRNEQFF
J: TRBJ1-1; V: TRBV5-1; size: few; D: NA; DNA: TGCGCCAGCAGAGCTGAGGCTCTGAACACTGAAGCTTTCTTT; CDR3: CASRAEALNTEAFF
J: TRBJ2-1; V: TRBV7-9; size: many; D: TRBD2; DNA: TGTGCCAGCAGCCCGACTAGCGGGAGTGGTAAGAATGAGCAGTTCTTC; CDR3: CASSPTSGSGKNEQFF
J: TRBJ1-2; V: TRBV7-6; size: few; D: TRBD1; DNA: TGTGCCAGCAGCCCACAGGGGGCTAACTATGGCTACACCTTC; CDR3: CASSPQGANYGYTF
J: TRBJ2-7; V: TRBV19; size: NA; D: NA; DNA: TGTGCCAGTAGTCCAGGGTTCTCCTACGAGCAGTACTTC; CDR3: CASSPGFSYEQYF
J: TRBJ1-2; V: TRBV30; size: NA; D: NA; DNA: TGTGCCTGGAGTACTTCAGGGAACTATGGCTACACCTTC; CDR3: CAWSTSGNYGYTF
J: TRBJ2-2; V: TRBV30; size: NA; D: TRBD2; DNA: TGTGCCTGGAGTGTCAGGTGGCTAGCGGGAGGTCACAAACTCACCGGGGAGCTGTTTTTT; CDR3: CAWSVRWLAGGHKLTGELFF
J: TRBJ1-2; V: TRBV6-5; size: NA; D: TRBD1; DNA: TGTGCCAGCAGACTGGGACAGGGGAAGGGCTACACCTTC; CDR3: CASRLGQGKGYTF
J: TRBJ2-1; V: TRBV5-1; size: NA; D: NA; DNA: TGCGCCAGCAGCTTGGAGGCAGGCCGATGGAATGAGCAGTTCTTC; CDR3: CASSLEAGRWNEQFF
J: TRBJ1-2; V: TRBV5-1; size: NA; D: NA; DNA: TGCGCCAGCAGGGGGAGTGGAGCTAACTATGGCTACACCTTC; CDR3: CASRGSGANYGYTF
J: TRBJ1-1; V: TRBV5-1; size: NA; D: NA; DNA: TGCGCCAGCAGCTTGGTGTTTCAGACAGCGAACACTGAAGCTTTCTTT; CDR3: CASSLVFQTANTEAFF
J: TRBJ2-7; V: TRBV4-3; size: NA; D: NA; DNA: TGCGCCAGCAGCCACTCCGGGTCCGGCGAATACGAGCAGTACTTC; CDR3: CASSHSGSGEYEQYF
J: TRBJ2-3; V: TRBV5-1; size: NA; D: TRBD1; DNA: TGCGCCAGCAGCATCCCCGGGACAGGGTTAACAGATACGCAGTATTTT; CDR3: CASSIPGTGLTDTQYF
J: TRBJ2-7; V: TRBV27; size: NA; D: TRBD1; DNA: TGTGCCAGCAGTTCCGTAGGGACAGGGACCTACGAGCAGTACTTC; CDR3: CASSSVGTGTYEQYF
J: TRBJ1-5; V: TRBV27; size: NA; D: NA; DNA: TGTGCCAGCAGTCTCGCAGGGCCAAATCAGCCCCAGCATTTT; CDR3: CASSLAGPNQPQHF
J: TRBJ1-2; V: TRBV7-9; size: NA; D: NA; DNA: TGTGCCAGCAGCTCGTCGGGGGATCGGGATGGCTACACCTTC; CDR3: CASSSSGDRDGYTF
J: TRBJ1-1; V: TRBV6-1; size: NA; D: NA; DNA: TGTGCCAGCAGTGAATCCGTTTCGAACACTGAAGCTTTCTTT; CDR3: CASSESVSNTEAFF
J: TRBJ2-7; V: TRBV29-1; size: NA; D: NA; DNA: TGCAGCGTCCCGGGACTCGAGGTCCACGAGCAGTACTTC; CDR3: CSVPGLEVHEQYF
J: TRBJ1-1; V: TRBV19; size: NA; D: NA; DNA: TGTGCCAGTAGTCCCCCCGGCGGGTCCGACACTGAAGCTTTCTTT; CDR3: CASSPPGGSDTEAFF
J: TRBJ1-2; V: TRBV25-1; size: NA; D: NA; DNA: TGTGCCAGCAGGGGCGGGCCTAACTATGGCTACACCTTC; CDR3: CASRGGPNYGYTF
J: TRBJ2-1; V: TRBV11-2; size: few; D: TRBD2; DNA: TGTGCCAGCAGCTTAGCTAGCGGGAGGGTCTACAATGAGCAGTTCTTC; CDR3: CASSLASGRVYNEQFF
J: TRBJ1-2; V: TRBV6-2/TRBV6-3; size: few; D: TRBD1; DNA: TGTGCCAGCAGTTACGGGACAGAGAAGTATGGCTACACCTTC; CDR3: CASSYGTEKYGYTF
J: TRBJ1-2; V: TRBV29-1; size: once; D: NA; DNA: TGCAGCTCAGACAATAACTATGGCTACACCTTC; CDR3: CSSDNNYGYTF
J: TRBJ2-7; V: TRBV3-1/TRBV3-2; size: once; D: NA; DNA: TGTGCCAGCAGCCGATACAACGAGCAGTACTTC; CDR3: CASSRYNEQYF
J: TRBJ2-3; V: TRBV30; size: NA; D: NA; DNA: TGTGCCTGGAGTGTGAGTTATGTAACAGATACGCAGTATTTT; CDR3: CAWSVSYVTDTQYF
J: TRBJ2-4; V: TRBV5-1; size: once; D: TRBD2; DNA: TGCGCCAGGGGGCGGGGGGCCAAAAACATTCAGTACTTC; CDR3: CARGRGAKNIQYF
J: TRBJ1-1; V: TRBV5-5; size: once; D: NA; DNA: TGTGCCAGCAGCTTGGGGGACTCTTCCAACACTGAAGCTTTCTTT; CDR3: CASSLGDSSNTEAFF
J: TRBJ1-2; V: TRBV20-1; size: NA; D: NA; DNA: TGCAGTGCTCTAGGAGTCTATGGCTACACCTTC; CDR3: CSALGVYGYTF
J: TRBJ1-1; V: TRBV19; size: NA; D: NA; DNA: TGTGCCAGTAGTGTTGACAGAAACACTGAAGCTTTCTTT; CDR3: CASSVDRNTEAFF
J: TRBJ1-2; V: TRBV6-5; size: few; D: NA; DNA: TGTGCCAGCAGTTCCAACACAATTGATCGTGTCTACACCTTC; CDR3: CASSSNTIDRVYTF
J: TRBJ2-1; V: TRBV19; size: NA; D: NA; DNA: TGTGCCAGTTGGGACACCCGGGAGCAGTTCTTC; CDR3: CASWDTREQFF
J: TRBJ1-5; V: TRBV12-3/TRBV12-4; size: NA; D: NA; DNA: TGTGCCAGCACAGATAGCAATCAGCCCCAGCATTTT; CDR3: CASTDSNQPQHF
J: TRBJ2-3; V: TRBV6-5; size: few; D: NA; DNA: TGTGCCAGCAGTTATCGGAGCGGATCCCGACCCGGGCCGCAGTATTTT; CDR3: CASSYRSGSRPGPQYF
J: TRBJ2-1; V: TRBV19; size: once; D: NA; DNA: TGTGCCAGTAGTATAGACGTTAGCGCCAGAAACAATGAGCAGTTCTTC; CDR3: CASSIDVSARNNEQFF
J: TRBJ2-3; V: TRBV9; size: few; D: TRBD1; DNA: TGTGCCAGCAGCGGGACAGGGGGCACAGATACGCAGTATTTT; CDR3: CASSGTGGTDTQYF
J: TRBJ2-1; V: TRBV13; size: NA; D: NA; DNA: TGTGCCAGCAGCCTTCCGACTAGTCCCTATTACAATGAGCAGTTCTTC; CDR3: CASSLPTSPYYNEQFF
J: TRBJ1-3; V: TRBV6-1; size: NA; D: NA; DNA: TGTGCCAGCAGTGAACTTGGGAGCTCTGGAAACACCATATATTTT; CDR3: CASSELGSSGNTIYF
J: TRBJ1-6; V: TRBV3-1/TRBV3-2; size: NA; D: NA; DNA: TGTGCCAGCAGTCAAGATGGGGTTTCAGGACAGCTCCATAATTCACCCCTCCACTTT; CDR3: CASSQDGVSGQLHNSPLHF
J: TRBJ1-6; V: TRBV10-3; size: NA; D: NA; DNA: TGTGCCATCAACCCAGGGCCCTATAATTCACCCCTCCACTTT; CDR3: CAINPGPYNSPLHF
J: TRBJ1-1; V: TRBV29-1; size: few; D: NA; DNA: TGCAGCGTTGCTACAGGGCGGCATGGCACTGAAGCTTTCTTT; CDR3: CSVATGRHGTEAFF
J: TRBJ2-7; V: TRBV15; size: NA; D: TRBD1; DNA: TGTGCCACCAGCAGGTGGCGAAGACAGGGGGCGGTCGGCGAGCAGTACTTC; CDR3: CATSRWRRQGAVGEQYF
J: TRBJ2-3; V: TRBV7-8; size: NA; D: TRBD1; DNA: TGTGCCAGCAGCACCGGGACAGGGAAACCAGATACGCAGTATTTT; CDR3: CASSTGTGKPDTQYF
J: TRBJ1-2; V: TRBV5-4; size: NA; D: NA; DNA: TGTGCCAGCAGCGTGGACAGTAATAAGGGCTACACCTTC; CDR3: CASSVDSNKGYTF